These 32 T cell receptor beta chains originate from one sample sequenced in a study of CD8 T cells in Susac syndrome. Roughly 0.45 to 1 ug RNA was reverse transcribed with random hexamers. TCRdb re-called the immunoSEQ multiplex PCR reads with MiXCR, one entry per CDR3 protein. The table shows roughly 160,000 distinct CDR3 sequences, with around 94% occurring only once. The sequenced material came from CD4+ T cells from PBMCs. The receptors here all came from a human donor in good health.

This chain links TRBV12-3 or TRBV12-4 with TRBJ1-6; unclear D gene. V lost 3 bases, J lost 11 bases, and 14 bases lay in between. The CDR3 is 14 residues long. The chain's CDR3 is CASSFLLGTAPLHF. The CDR3 DNA reads TGTGCCAGCAGTTTCCTACTGGGTACGGCACCCCTCCACTTT.

V is TRBV15 and J is TRBJ2-7; 8 bases line up with TRBD1. V trimming: 4 bases; J trimming: 2 bases; junction bases outside the gene matches: 7. This CDR3 spans 15 amino acids. Germline V gives CDR1 LNHNV, CDR2 YYDKDF (reference sequence). Here the CDR3 reads CATSTGSGQAYEQYF. The DNA for the CDR3 is TGTGCCACCAGCACAGGCTCGGGACAGGCCTACGAGCAGTACTTC.

This rearrangement joins TRBV6-2 or TRBV6-3 to TRBJ2-3; 8 bases are a match to TRBD2. With 5 bases clipped from V and 2 bases from J, the junction kept 9 bases outside the gene matches. Germline CDR1 is MNHEY and CDR2 is SVGEGT. This CDR3 comprises 16 residues. The CDR3 protein is CASSTLTSGFTDTQYF. The CDR3 nucleotides are TGTGCCAGCAGTACCCTCACTAGCGGATTCACAGATACGCAGTATTTT.

The CDR3 protein is CASSQEVGGEQFF. CDR3 DNA: TGCGCCAGCAGCCAAGAAGTCGGAGGTGAGCAGTTCTTC. The rearrangement joins TRBV4-3 to TRBJ2-1, with TRBD2 as a possible D gene (5 bases). The CDR3 consists of 13 residues. Germline V gene lookup returns CDR1 LGHNA and CDR2 YSLEER. V lost 0 bases and J lost 9, with 9 bases in between.

The V gene is TRBV12-3 or TRBV12-4, the J gene TRBJ2-7; D is undetermined. The CDR3 consists of 11 residues. V was pared by 3 bases and J by 6 bases, with 6 bases between. The CDR3 bases are TGTGCCAGCAGTTTTGCAGTCGAGCAGTACTTC. It is translated as CASSFAVEQYF.

The V and J genes are TRBV11-3 and TRBJ2-1; D gene ambiguous. This CDR3 spans 12 amino acids. Germline CDR1 SGHNT, CDR2 YENEEA. V lost 3 bases to trimming and J lost 10 bases, with 10 bases between them. CDR3 DNA: TGTGCCAGCAGCTTCCAGGACCAAGAGCAGTTCTTC. It yields the protein CASSFQDQEQFF.

This sequence joins TRBV7-9 and TRBJ2-3; 8 bases match TRBD2. The CDR3 sequence is 14 residues long. Germline V gene sequence: CDR1 SEHNR, CDR2 FQNEAQ (reference sequence). V shed 5 bases, J shed 6 bases, and the junction held 7 bases outside the gene matches. The CDR3, as DNA: TGTGCCAGCAGCGCTTGGACTAGCCCCGATACGCAGTATTTT. Translating gives CASSAWTSPDTQYF.

This clonotype was detected once. The rearrangement links TRBV14 to TRBJ1-2, with a possible D match to TRBD1 (5 bases). The germline V gene encodes CDR1 SGHDN and CDR2 FVKESK. Deletions cut 3 bases from V and 4 bases from J, with 18 bases between. This CDR3 spans 16 amino acids. CDR3 nucleotide sequence: TGTGCCAGCAGCCAGCGGAGGGGACTGCAACTCTATGGCTACACCTTC. It yields the protein CASSQRRGLQLYGYTF.

The chain is built from TRBV20-1 and TRBJ1-2; D might be TRBD1 (6 bases). The germline CDR1 and CDR2 sequences are DFQATT and SNEGSKA (reference sequence). The ends were cut back, 3 bases at V and 7 bases at J, with 15 bases in the middle. The CDR3 totals 13 residues. CDR3 sequence: CSASPGAQAGYTF. CDR3 bases: TGCAGTGCTAGTCCGGGGGCGCAGGCTGGCTACACCTTC.

V is TRBV11-2 and J is TRBJ1-2, with 7 positions matching TRBD1. V shed 6 bases and J 4 bases; nucleotides not matched to a gene: 5. Germline CDR1 and CDR2: SGHAT and FQNNGV. The length of the CDR3 is 13 residues. The CDR3 reads CASSAGGSYGYTF. The CDR3 nucleotides read TGTGCCAGCAGTGCAGGGGGGAGCTATGGCTACACCTTC.

V is TRBV30 and J is TRBJ2-7; the match to TRBD1 covers 9 bases. Per the germline V gene, CDR1 is GTSNPN and CDR2 is SVGIG (reference sequence). The CDR3 sequence is 12 residues long. V trimming: 5 bases; J trimming: 11 bases; junction bases outside the gene matches: 10. The CDR3 here is CAWGGTGLKKYF. The CDR3 DNA reads TGTGCCTGGGGCGGGACAGGGTTGAAGAAGTACTTC.

The chain combines TRBV20-1 with TRBJ2-7; TRBD1 matches 8 bases. The CDR3 is 14 amino acids. After removal of 6 bases from V and 8 bases from J, the junction contained 15 bases not matched to a gene. The germline V gene encodes CDR1 DFQATT and CDR2 SNEGSKA (reference sequence). The CDR3 region has the DNA TGCAGTGCAGCGCAACCGGGACAGGCTACGAAGCAGTACTTC. The encoded protein is CSAAQPGQATKQYF.

This clonotype was observed once. The junction and the germline gene differ at one end; a read error may be behind it. CDR3 sequence reads: CASQGNQAQHF. In nucleotides, the CDR3 is TGTGCCAGCCAGGGGAATCAGGCCCAGCATTTT. J is TRBJ1-5 and V is TRBV6-2 or TRBV6-3, with D perhaps TRBD1 (6 bases). The CDR3 length is 11 residues. Germline loops: CDR1 MNHEY, CDR2 SVGEGT.

This chain uses TRBV23-1 with TRBJ2-7; no reliable D call. Being an ORF, TRBV23-1 has a function that is uncertain. CDR3 length: 20 amino acids. CDR3 protein: CAEFGPAVNVRDQSSYEQYF. CDR3 nucleotides: TGCGCGGAGTTCGGGCCAGCAGTCAATGTCCGTGACCAATCATCCTACGAGCAGTACTTC.

This clonotype has a single count. The chain links TRBV30 to TRBJ1-2; D is unclear. The V and J ends lost 2 bases and 4 bases respectively, with 11 bases between them. Germline V gene sequence: CDR1 GTSNPN, CDR2 SVGIG (reference sequence). The CDR3 spans 13 residues. The CDR3 here is CAWSTVLGYGYTF. The CDR3 nucleotides read TGTGCCTGGAGTACAGTGTTGGGCTATGGCTACACCTTC.

This sequence joins TRBV6-6 and TRBJ2-3; the D call may be TRBD1 or TRBD2 (6 bases each). CDR1 and CDR2 (germline): MNHNY, SVGAGI (reference sequence). CDR3 length: 16 amino acids. The V and J ends lost 2 bases and 0 bases respectively, with 12 bases between them. The CDR3 DNA is TGTGCCAGCAGTTACGGCGGGGACACCAGCACAGATACGCAGTATTTT. As protein: CASSYGGDTSTDTQYF.

The chain couples TRBV29-1 to TRBJ1-6; 11 bases agree with TRBD1. Trimming cost V 0 bases and J 7 bases; bases outside gene matches: 2. Germline V gives CDR1 SQVTM, CDR2 ANQGSEA. The CDR3 is made up of 15 amino acids. The CDR3 sequence: CSVEDRDRGNSPLHF. In DNA, the CDR3 is TGCAGCGTTGAAGATCGGGACAGGGGGAATTCACCCCTCCACTTT. Variable domain in full (rest from reference TRBV29-1 and TRBJ1-6): SAVISQKPSRDICQRGTSLTIQCQVDSQVTMMFWYRQQPGQSLTLIATANQGSEATYESGFVIDKFPISRPNLTFSTLTVSNMSPEDSSIYLCSVEDRDRGNSPLHFGNGTRLTVT.

This chain joins TRBV2 and TRBJ1-2, with no clear D. V was trimmed by 1 base and J by 5 bases, leaving 8 bases between them. There are 13 residues in the CDR3. Germline CDR1 and CDR2: SNHLY and FYNNEI. In DNA, the CDR3 is TGTGCCAGCAGTGAAGTGACGGTGTATGGCTACACCTTC. Protein sequence: CASSEVTVYGYTF.

The sample holds one count of this clonotype. V gene TRBV29-1 combines with J gene TRBJ2-7; 8 nucleotides line up with TRBD1. The CDR3 is 15 amino acids. Germline lookup yields CDR1 SQVTM and CDR2 ANQGSEA. With 2 bases clipped from V and 0 bases from J, the junction kept 6 bases outside the gene matches. CDR3 residues: CSVETGQGASYEQYF. CDR3 sequence (DNA): TGCAGCGTTGAAACTGGACAGGGAGCCTCCTACGAGCAGTACTTC.

The chain recombines TRBV9 with TRBJ1-1; D ambiguous. Germline V CDR1 and CDR2: SGDLS, YYNGEE. V lost 4 bases and J lost 1, with 11 bases in between. CDR3 length equals 14 residues. CDR3 DNA sequence: TGTGCCAGCAGCACCACGACTCAGAACACTGAAGCTTTCTTT. Its protein product is CASSTTTQNTEAFF.

CDR3 nucleotides: TGCAGCGTTGAAGGGTTGCGGGGAGGTGAGACCCAGTACTTC. Protein: CSVEGLRGGETQYF. The chain recombines TRBV29-1 with TRBJ2-5; TRBD2 is a possible D gene (6 bases). CDR1 and CDR2 from the germline V gene are SQVTM and ANQGSEA. This CDR3 contains 14 residues. Between the trimmed V and J ends, which lost 1 base and 5 bases, there was a span of 14 bases.

This clonotype has a single count. This rearrangement joins TRBV5-1 to TRBJ2-1; D assignment may be TRBD1 or TRBD2 (5 bases each). This CDR3 comprises 15 residues. Trimming removed 3 bases at V and 6 bases at J, with 16 bases between. The germline V gene has CDR1 SGHRS and CDR2 YFSETQ. CDR3 sequence (DNA): TGCGCCAGCAGCTCCGGAGAGGGGCTCTTCAATGAGCAGTTCTTC. Translation gives CASSSGEGLFNEQFF.

The rearrangement uses TRBV3-1 and TRBJ1-4; 9 positions agree with TRBD1. The CDR3 is 14 amino acids. Germline CDR1 LGHDT, CDR2 YNNKEL (reference sequence). V gave up 4 bases and J gave up 7 bases; unmatched junction bases: 4. In nucleotides, the CDR3 is TGTGCCAGCAGCCCACGGACAGGGGTTGAAAAACTGTTTTTT. Translation gives CASSPRTGVEKLFF.

The gene calls are TRBV4-3 and TRBJ1-5, with 7 bases identical to TRBD1. The CDR3 length is 15 residues. Germline lookup yields CDR1 LGHNA and CDR2 YSLEER. The trim removed 2 bases at V and 4 bases at J, leaving 5 bases unmatched. CDR3 bases: TGCGCCAGCAGCCAAATGACAGGGACGAATCAGCCCCAGCATTTT. This encodes CASSQMTGTNQPQHF.

The chain employs TRBV7-8 and TRBJ2-2, with D perhaps matching TRBD2 (5 bases). Looked up from germline, CDR1 is SGHVS and CDR2 is FQNEAQ. V was cut by 3 bases and J by 0 bases, with 8 bases left in between. CDR3 length: 15 amino acids. The CDR3 nucleotides are TGTGCCAGCAGCTTGGGGAGCTCGAACACCGGGGAGCTGTTTTTT. It codes for CASSLGSSNTGELFF. Supplemented by reference TRBV7-8 and TRBJ2-2, the full variable domain reads GAGVSQSPRYKVAKRGQDVALRCDPISGHVSLFWYQQALGQGPEFLTYFQNEAQLDKSGLPSDRFFAERPEGSVSTLKIQRTQQEDSAVYLCASSLGSSNTGELFFGEGSRLTVL.

The rearrangement links TRBV4-3 to TRBJ1-2; D remains unclear. The CDR3 is 14 residues long. Trimming removed 4 bases at V and 4 bases at J, with 13 bases between. Germline V lookup: CDR1 LGHNA, CDR2 YSLEER. The CDR3: CASSLSLRGYGYTF. In DNA form, the CDR3 reads TGCGCCAGCAGCCTTAGCTTACGGGGCTATGGCTACACCTTC.

This clonotype was detected once. This chain uses TRBV12-3 or TRBV12-4 with TRBJ2-7; 7 bases line up with TRBD2. The J segment lost 4 bases and the V segment lost 3 bases, leaving 12 bases of the junction unmatched. This CDR3 comprises 16 residues. CDR3 loop: CASSLYRSGAPYEQYF. The CDR3 DNA sequence: TGTGCCAGCAGTTTGTATCGGAGCGGGGCCCCTTACGAGCAGTACTTC.

This clonotype was counted a single time. The chain has TRBV29-1 and TRBJ1-6; maybe TRBD1 (6 bases). CDR3 size: 13 residues. V was shortened by 6 bases and J by 3 bases, with 9 bases between the two germline ends. Germline V gene data show CDR1 as SQVTM and CDR2 as ANQGSEA. CDR3 residues: CSVTDSYNSPLHF. CDR3 DNA: TGCAGCGTCACGGACAGCTATAATTCACCCCTCCACTTT.

The DNA of the CDR3 is TGTGCCAGCAGTGAGACCGGGAACACCGGGGAGCTGTTTTTT. Translated: CASSETGNTGELFF. The chain couples TRBV6-1 to TRBJ2-2; D gene ambiguous. The CDR3 is 14 amino acids. V lost 3 bases to trimming and J lost 1 base, with 6 bases between them. The germline gives CDR1 MNHNS, CDR2 SASEGT.

The gene calls are TRBV29-1 and TRBJ1-1; no reliable D call. Trimming pared 6 bases from V and 1 base from J, leaving 15 bases between. This CDR3 region has 14 residues. Germline values: CDR1 SQVTM, CDR2 ANQGSEA. The DNA for the CDR3 is TGCAGCGTACTAGGGTTTGGCGGGAACACTGAAGCTTTCTTT. Its protein product is CSVLGFGGNTEAFF. The entire variable domain, with the rest obtained from reference TRBV29-1 and TRBJ1-1, is as follows: SAVISQKPSRDICQRGTSLTIQCQVDSQVTMMFWYRQQPGQSLTLIATANQGSEATYESGFVIDKFPISRPNLTFSTLTVSNMSPEDSSIYLCSVLGFGGNTEAFFGQGTRLTVV.

The gene calls are TRBV20-1 and TRBJ2-3; D remains unclear. In germline, CDR1 is DFQATT, CDR2 SNEGSKA (reference sequence). Trimming shortened V by 2 bases and J by 3 bases, and 21 bases separated the two germline ends. The length of the CDR3 is 17 residues. In nucleotides, the CDR3 is TGCAGTGCTAGACCCCTAAGAGTCCGGGTAGGAACAGATACGCAGTATTTT. Translating gives CSARPLRVRVGTDTQYF.

DNA of the CDR3: TGTGCCAGCTCACCTACCCGGGACGGGAGTGCCACCGGGGAGCTGTTTTTT. Translating it yields CASSPTRDGSATGELFF. The gene calls are TRBV18 and TRBJ2-2; D possibly corresponds to TRBD2 (6 bases). Germline V gene lookup returns CDR1 KGHSH and CDR2 LQKENI. The CDR3 has 17 residues. Trimming stripped 3 bases from V and 4 bases from J, with 18 bases between.